The following is a T cell receptor beta chain sequence with its context. Its antigen is undetermined. Researchers ran the PCR with 60 Vbeta and 13 Jbeta primers. This table comes from immunoSEQ multiplex PCR, and its TCRdb copy is limited to in-frame clones, with some not included. The table includes fewer than 200,000 clones, approximately 81% detected once. This specimen belongs to a study of cytomegalovirus exposure and HLA in healthy donors. The wider study: Out of 170 million or so T cells, an earlier analysis found 117 million unique TCR beta sequences in total.

General study points: Rates of TCR association differed by HLA locus in a later analysis, with DRB1 highest and HLA-C lowest.

V was trimmed by 10 bases and J by 6 bases, leaving 18 bases between them. Per the germline V gene, CDR1 is MNHNY and CDR2 is SVGAGI (reference sequence). The CDR3 spans 13 residues. Likely unrecorded immune exposures existed in these nominally healthy donors. The chain is built from TRBV6-6 and TRBJ1-1; unclear D gene. The TCR comes from a man aged 18 to 29 in good health and CMV-seronegative. Material: PBMCs. CDR3 region: CATVHLVLAEAFF. CDR3 sequence (DNA): TGTGCCACCGTCCACTTGGTGCTGGCTGAAGCTTTCTTT.